Below are 2 T cell receptor beta chains sequenced from a single sample in a study of blood T cell repertoires in COVID-19 (dated by TCRdb to the early 2020s). Library creation used the immunoSEQ multiplex PCR assay. This immuneACCESS table, as held by TCRdb, lists in-frame sequences with V and J called but not all clones. Of the missing ones, under half trace to an unresolved V gene in checked studies; the others have no known cause. Counted in this sample were under 450,000 clones; about 87% of them appeared once. The top ten clones comprise approximately 1.2% of the sample. Sample: PBMCs or T cells enriched from blood (not recorded which). These receptors came from a man younger than 40 who had recovered from COVID-19.

This clone was observed a single time. This chain joins TRBV9 and TRBJ1-1; 7 bases line up with TRBD1. The CDR3 runs to 15 residues. Germline values: CDR1 SGDLS, CDR2 YYNGEE. After removal of 4 bases from V and 6 bases from J, the junction contained 12 bases not matched to a gene. CDR3 protein: CASSPTSRGWSEAFF. DNA for the CDR3: TGTGCCAGCAGCCCGACCTCCAGGGGGTGGTCTGAAGCTTTCTTT.

The CDR3 nucleotides read TGCGCCAGCAGCTTGGACAGCACAAACTATGGCTACACCTTC. As protein: CASSLDSTNYGYTF. J is TRBJ1-2 and V is TRBV5-1; D is unresolved. Germline lookup yields CDR1 SGHRS and CDR2 YFSETQ. CDR3 length: 14 residues. Trimming stripped 0 bases from V and 2 bases from J, with 8 bases between. The whole variable domain, remainder taken from reference TRBV5-1 and TRBJ1-2, is KAGVTQTPRYLIKTRGQQVTLSCSPISGHRSVSWYQQTPGQGLQFLFEYFSETQRNKGNFPGRFSGRQFSNSRSEMNVSTLELGDSALYLCASSLDSTNYGYTFGSGTRLTVV.